This T cell receptor beta chain was captured in a study of blood T cell repertoires in COVID-19. The assay was immunoSEQ multiplex PCR, and TCRdb's table has in-frame clones only and misses some. Of just over 300,000 clones listed, around nine tenths are singletons. The sequenced sample consisted of PBMCs or T cells enriched from blood (not recorded which). The sequence derives from a woman aged 40 to 50 who had recovered from COVID-19.

CDR3 nucleotide sequence: TGTGCCAGTTCGAGCGGGGGGGCCGGGAACATTCAGTACTTC. It specifies CASSSGGAGNIQYF. The rearrangement uses TRBV19 and TRBJ2-4, with 10 bases lining up with TRBD2. Germline V lookup: CDR1 LNHDA, CDR2 SQIVND (reference sequence). This CDR3 spans 14 amino acids. Losses at the gene ends were 8 bases for V and 7 bases for J; bases not matched to a gene: 8.